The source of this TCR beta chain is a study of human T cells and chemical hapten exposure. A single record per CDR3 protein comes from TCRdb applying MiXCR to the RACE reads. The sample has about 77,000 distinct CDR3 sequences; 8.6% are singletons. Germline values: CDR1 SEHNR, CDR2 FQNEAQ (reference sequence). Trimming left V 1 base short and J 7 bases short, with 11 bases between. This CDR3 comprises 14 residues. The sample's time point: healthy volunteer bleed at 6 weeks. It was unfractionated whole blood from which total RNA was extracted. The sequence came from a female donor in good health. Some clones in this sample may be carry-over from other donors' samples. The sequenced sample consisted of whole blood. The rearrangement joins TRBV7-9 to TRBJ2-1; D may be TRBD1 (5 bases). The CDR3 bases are TGTGCCAGCAGCTTAGGAGACAGAATAAATGAGCAGTTCTTC. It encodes CASSLGDRINEQFF.